Presented here are 4 T cell receptor beta chains from one specimen sequenced in a study of shared clonotypes between healthy human individuals. Repertoires were generated with immunoSEQ multiplex PCR, while TCRdb's copy carries only in-frame clones and drops some. The table records 400,000 to 600,000 clones, around 95% of them present only once. The specimen was naive CD4+ T cells sorted from blood. As for subset: CD45RA+ positively selected. These TCRs come from a woman aged 30 to 39 in good health.

This chain uses TRBV19 with TRBJ1-4; D possibly corresponds to TRBD1 (6 bases). The CDR3 totals 12 residues. The ends were cut back, 8 bases at V and 6 bases at J, with 10 bases in the middle. In germline, CDR1 is LNHDA, CDR2 SQIVND (reference sequence). CDR3 bases: TGTGCCAGTCGGAAGGGGGATGAAAAACTGTTTTTT. Its translation: CASRKGDEKLFF.

The table lists this clone with a count of one. This chain uses TRBV11-2 with TRBJ1-1; no clear D. Germline V gene data show CDR1 as SGHAT and CDR2 as FQNNGV. Between the trimmed V and J ends, which lost 1 base and 3 bases, there was a span of 9 bases. The CDR3 has 14 amino acids. CDR3 sequence reads: CASSLATEHTEAFF. Here the CDR3 DNA reads TGTGCCAGCAGCTTAGCGACCGAACACACTGAAGCTTTCTTT.

The chain has TRBV5-8 and TRBJ2-1; 7 bases map to TRBD1. This CDR3 has 14 amino acids. CDR1 and CDR2 (germline): SGHTS, YDEGEE. With 4 bases clipped from V and 15 bases from J, the junction kept 16 bases outside the gene matches. The CDR3 is CASSMQGQPLRVFF. The CDR3 coding sequence is TGTGCCAGCAGCATGCAGGGACAGCCCTTGAGGGTGTTCTTC.

The V call is TRBV25-1, the J call TRBJ2-5, with 10 bases identical to TRBD2. The CDR3 is 14 residues long. CDR1 and CDR2 from the germline V gene are MGHDK and SYGVNS. V was clipped by 4 bases and J by 3 bases; unmatched bases: 2. CDR3 protein: CASSGGTSEETQYF. The CDR3 DNA reads as TGTGCCAGCAGTGGTGGGACTAGCGAAGAGACCCAGTACTTC.